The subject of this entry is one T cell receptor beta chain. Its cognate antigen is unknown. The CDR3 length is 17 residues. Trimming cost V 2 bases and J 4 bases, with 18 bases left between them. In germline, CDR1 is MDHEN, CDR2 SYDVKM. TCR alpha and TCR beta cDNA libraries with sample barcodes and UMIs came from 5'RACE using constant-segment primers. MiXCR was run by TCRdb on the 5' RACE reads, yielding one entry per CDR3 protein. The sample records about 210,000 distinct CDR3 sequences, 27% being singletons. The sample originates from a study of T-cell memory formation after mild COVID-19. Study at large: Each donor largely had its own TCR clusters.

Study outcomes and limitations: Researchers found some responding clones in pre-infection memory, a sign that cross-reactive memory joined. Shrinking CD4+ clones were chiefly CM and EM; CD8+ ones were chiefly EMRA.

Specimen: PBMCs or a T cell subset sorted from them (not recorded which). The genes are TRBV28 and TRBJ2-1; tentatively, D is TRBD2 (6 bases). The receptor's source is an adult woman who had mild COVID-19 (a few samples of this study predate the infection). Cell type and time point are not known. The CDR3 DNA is TGTGCCAGCAGTTTAATTACCTTGGCGGGACCATACAATGAGCAGTTCTTC. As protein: CASSLITLAGPYNEQFF.